A single sample gave rise to the 6 T cell receptor beta chains below, sequenced in a study of blood T cell repertoires in COVID-19. The table came from immunoSEQ multiplex PCR; TCRdb's copy has only in-frame clones and leaves some out. The table lists about 220,000 clones, roughly 85% of them singletons. Material for sequencing was peripheral blood. The receptors here all came from a woman between 65 and 79 years old with COVID-19, enrolled during active disease.

As regards this clone: This may arise from a read error, as a much more abundant clone is one base away. The chain recombines TRBV2 with TRBJ2-3, with a possible D match to TRBD2 (6 bases). The V gene's germline CDR1 is SNHLY and CDR2 FYNNEI. This CDR3 is 13 amino acids long. V lost 6 bases, J lost 0 bases, and 7 bases lay in between. DNA of the CDR3: TGTGCCAGCAGCGGGAGTAGCACAGATACGCAGTATTTT. This sequence encodes CASSGSSTDTQYF.

V usage is TRBV6-5 and J usage is TRBJ1-4, with a tentative D call TRBD1 (6 bases). The CDR3 extends over 14 amino acids. V was shortened by 8 bases and J by 6 bases, with 16 bases between the two germline ends. The germline gives CDR1 MNHEY, CDR2 SVGAGI. Here the CDR3 reads CASLPGHSDEKLFF. The DNA for the CDR3 is TGTGCCAGCCTTCCGGGACACTCAGATGAAAAACTGTTTTTT.

The CDR3 reads CASSQGLAYRELFF. CDR3 bases: TGTGCCAGCAGCCAAGGACTAGCGTATCGGGAGCTGTTTTTT. The chain combines TRBV7-2 with TRBJ2-2; 9 bases agree with TRBD2. Germline values: CDR1 SGHTA, CDR2 FQGNSA. The CDR3 extends over 14 amino acids. V shed 5 bases and J 9 bases; nucleotides not matched to a gene: 7. Variable domain in full (rest from reference TRBV7-2 and TRBJ2-2): GAGVSQSPSNKVTEKGKDVELRCDPISGHTALYWYRQSLGQGLEFLIYFQGNSAPDKSGLPSDRFSAERTGGSVSTLTIQRTQQEDSAVYLCASSQGLAYRELFFGEGSRLTVL.

The chain uses TRBV29-1 and TRBJ1-2, with 7 bases that match TRBD1. The length of the CDR3 is 14 residues. V gave up 7 bases and J gave up 2 bases; unmatched junction bases: 10. Germline CDR1 is SQVTM and CDR2 is ANQGSEA. The CDR3 DNA is TGCAGCGCCTATGTGACAGGGTTAAACTATGGCTACACCTTC. It specifies CSAYVTGLNYGYTF.

The genes are TRBV30 and TRBJ1-5; D might be TRBD1 (6 bases). Germline V gives CDR1 GTSNPN, CDR2 SVGIG (reference sequence). Deletions cut 2 bases from V and 1 base from J, with 9 bases between. This CDR3 spans 14 amino acids. CDR3 in DNA: TGTGCCTGGAGTATTACAGGGAGCAATCAGCCCCAGCATTTT. It translates to CAWSITGSNQPQHF.

The V and J genes are TRBV24-1 and TRBJ1-6; D unresolved. Germline assignment: CDR1 KGHDR and CDR2 SFDVKD. The ends were cut back, 1 base at V and 9 bases at J, with 9 bases in the middle. The CDR3 runs to 14 residues. The DNA for the CDR3 is TGTGCCACCAGTGATTTCCACTCAGGTTCACCCCTCCACTTT. It encodes CATSDFHSGSPLHF.